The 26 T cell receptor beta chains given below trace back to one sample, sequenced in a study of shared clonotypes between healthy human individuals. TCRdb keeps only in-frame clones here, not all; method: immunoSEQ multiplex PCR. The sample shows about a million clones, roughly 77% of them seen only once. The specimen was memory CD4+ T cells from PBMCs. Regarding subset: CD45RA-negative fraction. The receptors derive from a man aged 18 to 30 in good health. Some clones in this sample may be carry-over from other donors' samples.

The CDR3 coding sequence is TGTGCCAGCAGTTACTCGAAAGGATCCGGCAATCAGCCCCAGCATTTT. It yields the protein CASSYSKGSGNQPQHF. The chain is built from TRBV6-6 and TRBJ1-5; no clear D. The ends were cut back, 0 bases at V and 2 bases at J, with 11 bases in the middle. Looked up from germline, CDR1 is MNHNY and CDR2 is SVGAGI (reference sequence). This CDR3 region has 16 residues.

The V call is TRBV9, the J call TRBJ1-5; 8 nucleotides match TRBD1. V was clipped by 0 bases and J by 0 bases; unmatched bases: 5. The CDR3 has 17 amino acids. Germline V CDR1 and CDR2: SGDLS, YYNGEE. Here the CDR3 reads CASSVGQGLGSNQPQHF. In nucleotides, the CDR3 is TGTGCCAGCAGCGTAGGACAGGGGTTAGGTAGCAATCAGCCCCAGCATTTT.

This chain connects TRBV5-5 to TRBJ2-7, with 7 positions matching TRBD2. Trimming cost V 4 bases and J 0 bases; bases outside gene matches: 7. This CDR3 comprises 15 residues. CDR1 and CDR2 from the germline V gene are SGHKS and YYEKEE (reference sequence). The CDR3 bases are TGTGCCAGCAGCCGCCGGGGGGTACTCTCCTACGAGCAGTACTTC. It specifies CASSRRGVLSYEQYF. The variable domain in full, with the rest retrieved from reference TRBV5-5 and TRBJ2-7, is DAGVTQSPTHLIKTRGQQVTLRCSPISGHKSVSWYQQVLGQGPQFIFQYYEKEERGRGNFPDRFSARQFPNYSSELNVNALLLGDSALYLCASSRRGVLSYEQYFGPGTRLTVT.

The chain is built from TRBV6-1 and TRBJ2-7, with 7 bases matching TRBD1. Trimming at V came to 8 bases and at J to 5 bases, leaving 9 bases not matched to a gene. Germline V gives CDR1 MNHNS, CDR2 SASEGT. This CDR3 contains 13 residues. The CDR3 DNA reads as TGTGCCAGCGCCCTAGGGGGCAAGAACGAGCAGTACTTC. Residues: CASALGGKNEQYF.

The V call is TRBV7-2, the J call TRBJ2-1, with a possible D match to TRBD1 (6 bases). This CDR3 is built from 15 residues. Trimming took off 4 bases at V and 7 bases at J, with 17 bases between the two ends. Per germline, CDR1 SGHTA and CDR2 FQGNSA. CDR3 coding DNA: TGTGCCAGCAGCTATCGCCGAGCAGGGGATAATGAGCAGTTCTTC. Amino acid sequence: CASSYRRAGDNEQFF.

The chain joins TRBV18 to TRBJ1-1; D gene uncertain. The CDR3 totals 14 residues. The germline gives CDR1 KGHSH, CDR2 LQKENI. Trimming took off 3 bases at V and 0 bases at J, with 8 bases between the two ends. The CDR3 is CASSPPFMNTEAFF. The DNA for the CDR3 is TGTGCCAGCTCACCTCCATTCATGAACACTGAAGCTTTCTTT. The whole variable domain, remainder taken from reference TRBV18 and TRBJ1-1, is NAGVMQNPRHLVRRRGQEARLRCSPMKGHSHVYWYRQLPEEGLKFMVYLQKENIIDESGMPKERFSAEFPKEGPSILRIQQVVRGDSAAYFCASSPPFMNTEAFFGQGTRLTVV.

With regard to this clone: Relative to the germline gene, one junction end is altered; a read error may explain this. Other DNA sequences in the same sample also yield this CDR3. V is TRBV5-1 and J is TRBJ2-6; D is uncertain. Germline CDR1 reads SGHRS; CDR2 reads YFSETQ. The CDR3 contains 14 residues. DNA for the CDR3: TGCGCAAGCAGCCCGAGCTCTGGGGCCAACGTCCTGACTTTC. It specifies CASSPSSGANVLTF.

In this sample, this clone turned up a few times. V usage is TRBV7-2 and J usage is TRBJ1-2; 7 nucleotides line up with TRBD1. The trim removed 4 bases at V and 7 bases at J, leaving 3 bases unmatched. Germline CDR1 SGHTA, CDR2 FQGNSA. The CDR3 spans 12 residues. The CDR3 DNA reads TGTGCCAGCAGCTCAGGACAGGCTGGCTACACCTTC. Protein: CASSSGQAGYTF.

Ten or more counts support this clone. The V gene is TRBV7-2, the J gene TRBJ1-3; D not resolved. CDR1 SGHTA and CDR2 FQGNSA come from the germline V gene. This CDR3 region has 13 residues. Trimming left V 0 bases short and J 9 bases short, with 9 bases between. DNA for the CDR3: TGTGCCAGCAGCTTAGCTTCGTCTACCACCATATATTTT. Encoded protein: CASSLASSTTIYF.

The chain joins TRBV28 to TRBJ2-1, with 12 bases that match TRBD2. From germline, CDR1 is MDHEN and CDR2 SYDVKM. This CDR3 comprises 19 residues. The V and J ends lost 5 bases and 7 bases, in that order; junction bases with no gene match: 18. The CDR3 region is CASSPEKLAGGRAWNEQFF. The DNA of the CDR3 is TGTGCCAGCAGTCCGGAGAAACTAGCGGGAGGCCGTGCGTGGAATGAGCAGTTCTTC.

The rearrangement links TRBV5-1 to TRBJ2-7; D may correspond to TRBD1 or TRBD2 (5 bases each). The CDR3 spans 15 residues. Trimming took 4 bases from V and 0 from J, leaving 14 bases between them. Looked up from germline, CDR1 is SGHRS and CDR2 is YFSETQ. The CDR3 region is CASSPRGVSSYEQYF. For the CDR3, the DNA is TGCGCCAGCAGCCCCCGGGGCGTCAGCTCCTACGAGCAGTACTTC.

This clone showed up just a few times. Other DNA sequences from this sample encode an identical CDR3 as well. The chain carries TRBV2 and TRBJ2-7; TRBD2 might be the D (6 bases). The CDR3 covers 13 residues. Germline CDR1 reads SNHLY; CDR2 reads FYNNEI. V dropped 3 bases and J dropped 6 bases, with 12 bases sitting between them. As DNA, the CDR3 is TGTGCCAGCAGTGAGGGGGGAGCAATCGAGCAGTACTTC. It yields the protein CASSEGGAIEQYF.

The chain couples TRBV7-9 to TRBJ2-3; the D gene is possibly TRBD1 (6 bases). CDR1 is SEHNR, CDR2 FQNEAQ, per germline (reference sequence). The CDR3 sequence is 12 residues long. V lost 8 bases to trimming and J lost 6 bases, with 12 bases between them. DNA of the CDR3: TGTGCCAGCGTGGGGGCAGCGGATACGCAGTATTTT. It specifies CASVGAADTQYF.

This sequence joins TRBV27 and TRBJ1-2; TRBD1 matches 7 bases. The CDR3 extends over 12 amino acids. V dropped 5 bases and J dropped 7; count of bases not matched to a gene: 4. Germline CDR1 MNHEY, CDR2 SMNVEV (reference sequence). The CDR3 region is CASSNRGSGYTF. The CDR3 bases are TGTGCCAGCAGTAACAGGGGTTCTGGCTACACCTTC.

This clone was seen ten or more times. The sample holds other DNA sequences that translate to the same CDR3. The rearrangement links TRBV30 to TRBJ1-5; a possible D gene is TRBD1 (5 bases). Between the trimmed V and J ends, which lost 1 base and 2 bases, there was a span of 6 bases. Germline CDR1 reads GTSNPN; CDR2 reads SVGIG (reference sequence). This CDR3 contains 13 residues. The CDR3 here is CAWSEGGNQPQHF. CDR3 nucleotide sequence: TGTGCCTGGAGTGAAGGGGGCAATCAGCCCCAGCATTTT.

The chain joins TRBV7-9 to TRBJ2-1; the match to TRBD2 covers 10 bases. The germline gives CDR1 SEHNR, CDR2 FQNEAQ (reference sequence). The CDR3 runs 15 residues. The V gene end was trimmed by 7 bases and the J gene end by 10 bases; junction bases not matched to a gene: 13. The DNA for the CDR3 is TGTGCCAGCAAACCTGGGGGACTAGCGTCGGGCGAGCAGTTCTTC. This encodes CASKPGGLASGEQFF.

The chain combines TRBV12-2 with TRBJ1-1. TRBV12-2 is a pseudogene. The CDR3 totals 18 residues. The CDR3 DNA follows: TGTGCAAGTCGCTTAGGGCGCGGGGACGAGAACATGAACACTGAAGCTTTCTTT. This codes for CASRLGRGDENMNTEAFF.

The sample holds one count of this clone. The CDR3 protein is CASSSEPRRYNEQFF. The CDR3 coding sequence is TGTGCCAGCAGCTCAGAGCCCAGGAGATATAATGAGCAGTTCTTC. The chain couples TRBV7-2 to TRBJ2-1, with D uncertain. In germline, CDR1 is SGHTA, CDR2 FQGNSA. This CDR3 is built from 15 residues. The V end was cut by 4 bases, the J end by 7 bases, with 17 bases between.

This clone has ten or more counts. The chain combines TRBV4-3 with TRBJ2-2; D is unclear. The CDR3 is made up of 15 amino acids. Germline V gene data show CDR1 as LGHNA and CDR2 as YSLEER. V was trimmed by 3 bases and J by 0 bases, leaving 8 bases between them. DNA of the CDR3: TGCGCCAGCAGCCAGCACTTAACGAACACCGGGGAGCTGTTTTTT. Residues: CASSQHLTNTGELFF.

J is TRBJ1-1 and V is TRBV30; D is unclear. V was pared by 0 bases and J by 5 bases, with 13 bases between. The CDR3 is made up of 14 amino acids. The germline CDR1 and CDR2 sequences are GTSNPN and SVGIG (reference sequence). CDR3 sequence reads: CAWSVGVWGTEAFF. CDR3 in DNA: TGTGCCTGGAGTGTTGGGGTCTGGGGAACTGAAGCTTTCTTT.

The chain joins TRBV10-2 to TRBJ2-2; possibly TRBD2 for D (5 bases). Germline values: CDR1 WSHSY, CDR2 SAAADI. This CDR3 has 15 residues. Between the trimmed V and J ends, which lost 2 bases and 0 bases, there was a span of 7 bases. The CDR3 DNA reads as TGCGCCAGCAGTGAGGGACTTTCGAACACCGGGGAGCTGTTTTTT. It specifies CASSEGLSNTGELFF.

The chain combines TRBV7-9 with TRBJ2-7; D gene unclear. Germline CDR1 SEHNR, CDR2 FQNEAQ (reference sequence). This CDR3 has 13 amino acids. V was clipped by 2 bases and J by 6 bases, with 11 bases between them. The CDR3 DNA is TGTGCCAGCAGCTTAAACGAAGGGATCGAGCAGTACTTC. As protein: CASSLNEGIEQYF.

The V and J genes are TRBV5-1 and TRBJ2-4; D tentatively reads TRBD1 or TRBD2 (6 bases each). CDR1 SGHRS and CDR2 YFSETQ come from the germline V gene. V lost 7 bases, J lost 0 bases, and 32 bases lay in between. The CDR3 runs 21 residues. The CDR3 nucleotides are TGCGCCAGCTTACGGGGGCGCGGACCTAAGCCCGACCGATTAGCCAAAAACATTCAGTACTTC. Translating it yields CASLRGRGPKPDRLAKNIQYF.

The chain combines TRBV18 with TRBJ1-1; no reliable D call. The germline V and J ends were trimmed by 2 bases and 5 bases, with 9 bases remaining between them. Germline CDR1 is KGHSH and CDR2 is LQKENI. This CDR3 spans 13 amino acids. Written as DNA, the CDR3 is TGTGCCAGCTCACCAATGCCGGGGACTGAAGCTTTCTTT. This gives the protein CASSPMPGTEAFF.

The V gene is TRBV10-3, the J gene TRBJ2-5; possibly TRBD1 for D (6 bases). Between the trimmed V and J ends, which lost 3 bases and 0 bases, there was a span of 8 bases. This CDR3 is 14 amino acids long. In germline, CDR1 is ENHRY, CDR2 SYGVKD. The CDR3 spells CAISDQGHQETQYF. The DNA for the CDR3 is TGTGCCATCAGTGATCAGGGGCACCAAGAGACCCAGTACTTC.

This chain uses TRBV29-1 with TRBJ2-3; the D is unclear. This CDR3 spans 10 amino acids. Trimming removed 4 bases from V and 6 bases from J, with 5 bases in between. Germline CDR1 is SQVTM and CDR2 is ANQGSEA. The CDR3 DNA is TGCAGCGTTGGGTCGGATACGCAGTATTTT. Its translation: CSVGSDTQYF.